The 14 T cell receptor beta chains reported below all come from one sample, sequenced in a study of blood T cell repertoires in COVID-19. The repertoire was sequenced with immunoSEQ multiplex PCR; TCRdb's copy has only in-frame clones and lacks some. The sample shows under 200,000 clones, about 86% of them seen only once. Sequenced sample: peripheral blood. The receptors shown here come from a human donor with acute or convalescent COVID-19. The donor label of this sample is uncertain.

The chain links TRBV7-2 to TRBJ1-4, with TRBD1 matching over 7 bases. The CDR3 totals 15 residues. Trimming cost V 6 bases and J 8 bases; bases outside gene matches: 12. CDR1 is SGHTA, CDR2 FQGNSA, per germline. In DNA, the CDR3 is TGTGCCAGCAGGGCCGTGGGGGCAGGGGGGGAAAAACTGTTTTTT. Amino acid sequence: CASRAVGAGGEKLFF.

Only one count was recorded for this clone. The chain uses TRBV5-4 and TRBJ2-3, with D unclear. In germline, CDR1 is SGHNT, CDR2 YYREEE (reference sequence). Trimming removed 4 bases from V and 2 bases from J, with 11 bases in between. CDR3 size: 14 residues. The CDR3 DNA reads TGTGCCAGCAGCGCCCTCACAACCACAGATACGCAGTATTTT. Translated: CASSALTTTDTQYF.

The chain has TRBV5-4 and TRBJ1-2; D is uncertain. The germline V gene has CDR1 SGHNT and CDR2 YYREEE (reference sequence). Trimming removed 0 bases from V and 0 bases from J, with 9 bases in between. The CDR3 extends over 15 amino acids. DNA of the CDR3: TGTGCCAGCAGCTTGGGGGCACCGTCTAACTATGGCTACACCTTC. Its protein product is CASSLGAPSNYGYTF.

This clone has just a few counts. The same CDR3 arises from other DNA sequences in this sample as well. The CDR3 DNA follows: TGTGCCAGCCGCAGGGGCTACGAGCAGTACTTC. Translation: CASRRGYEQYF. The genes are TRBV2 and TRBJ2-7; tentative D call: TRBD1 (6 bases). Trimming cost V 8 bases and J 3 bases, with 8 bases left between them. The CDR3 is made up of 11 amino acids. Germline V CDR1 and CDR2: SNHLY, FYNNEI.

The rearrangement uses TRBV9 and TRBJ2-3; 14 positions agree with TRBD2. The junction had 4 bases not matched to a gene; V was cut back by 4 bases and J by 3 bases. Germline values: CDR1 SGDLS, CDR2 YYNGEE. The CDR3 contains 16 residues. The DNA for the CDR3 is TGTGCCAGCAGCCCATGGACTAGCGGGGGGACAGATACGCAGTATTTT. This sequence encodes CASSPWTSGGTDTQYF.

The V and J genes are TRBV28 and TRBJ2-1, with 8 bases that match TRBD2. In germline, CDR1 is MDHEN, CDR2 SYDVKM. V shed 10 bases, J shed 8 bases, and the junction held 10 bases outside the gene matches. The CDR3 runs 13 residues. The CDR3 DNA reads TGTGCCACCCGGGGGGGACCGGGCGATGAGCAGTTCTTC. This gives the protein CATRGGPGDEQFF.

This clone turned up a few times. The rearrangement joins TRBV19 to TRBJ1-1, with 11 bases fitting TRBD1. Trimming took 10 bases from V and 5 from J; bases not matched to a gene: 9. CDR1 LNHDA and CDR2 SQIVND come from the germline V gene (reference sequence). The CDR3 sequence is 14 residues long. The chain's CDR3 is CATRTGGAVTEAFF. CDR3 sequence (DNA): TGTGCCACCCGGACAGGGGGCGCCGTTACTGAAGCTTTCTTT.

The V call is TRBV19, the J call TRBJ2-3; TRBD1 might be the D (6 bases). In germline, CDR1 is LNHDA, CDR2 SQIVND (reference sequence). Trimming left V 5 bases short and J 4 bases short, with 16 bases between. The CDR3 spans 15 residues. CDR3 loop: CASSHLRDNADTQYF. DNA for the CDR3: TGTGCCAGTAGTCACCTACGGGACAACGCAGATACGCAGTATTTT. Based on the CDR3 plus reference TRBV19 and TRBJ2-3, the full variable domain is DGGITQSPKYLFRKEGQNVTLSCEQNLNHDAMYWYRQDPGQGLRLIYYSQIVNDFQKGDIAEGYSVSREKKESFPLTVTSAQKNPTAFYLCASSHLRDNADTQYFGPGTRLTVL.

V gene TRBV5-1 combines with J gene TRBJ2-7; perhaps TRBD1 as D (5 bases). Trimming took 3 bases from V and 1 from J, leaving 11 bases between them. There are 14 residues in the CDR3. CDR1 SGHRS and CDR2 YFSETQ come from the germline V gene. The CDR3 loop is CASSSTAASYEQYF. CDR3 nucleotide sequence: TGCGCCAGCAGCTCGACAGCCGCGTCCTACGAGCAGTACTTC.

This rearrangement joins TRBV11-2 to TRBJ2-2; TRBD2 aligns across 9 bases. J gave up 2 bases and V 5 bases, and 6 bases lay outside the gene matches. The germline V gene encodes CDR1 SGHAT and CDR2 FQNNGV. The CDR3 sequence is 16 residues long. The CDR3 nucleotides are TGTGCCAGCAGCCGACTTAGCGGGAGAAACACCGGGGAGCTGTTTTTT. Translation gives CASSRLSGRNTGELFF.

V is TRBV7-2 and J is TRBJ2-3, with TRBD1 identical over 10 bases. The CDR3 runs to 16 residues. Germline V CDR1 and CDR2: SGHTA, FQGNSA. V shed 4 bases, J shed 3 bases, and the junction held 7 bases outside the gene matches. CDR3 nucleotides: TGTGCCAGCAGCTCCTCTGACAGGGGGCCAACAGATACGCAGTATTTT. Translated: CASSSSDRGPTDTQYF.

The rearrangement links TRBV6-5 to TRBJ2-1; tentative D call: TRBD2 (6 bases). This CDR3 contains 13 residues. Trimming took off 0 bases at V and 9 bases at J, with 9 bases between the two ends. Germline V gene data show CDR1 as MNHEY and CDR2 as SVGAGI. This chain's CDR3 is CASSYSEGSEQFF. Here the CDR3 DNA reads TGTGCCAGCAGTTACTCGGAGGGGAGTGAGCAGTTCTTC.

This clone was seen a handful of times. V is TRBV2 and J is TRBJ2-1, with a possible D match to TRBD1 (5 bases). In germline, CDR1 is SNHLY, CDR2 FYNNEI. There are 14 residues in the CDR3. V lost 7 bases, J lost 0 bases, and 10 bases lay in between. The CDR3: CASIKGISYNEQFF. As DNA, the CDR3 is TGTGCCAGCATCAAGGGGATCTCCTACAATGAGCAGTTCTTC.

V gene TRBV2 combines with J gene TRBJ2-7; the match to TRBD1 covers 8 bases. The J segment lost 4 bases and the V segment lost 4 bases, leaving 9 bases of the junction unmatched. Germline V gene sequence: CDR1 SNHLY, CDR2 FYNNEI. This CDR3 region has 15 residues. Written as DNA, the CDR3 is TGTGCCAGCAGTGTCGTTAGAGGACAGGGTTACGAGCAGTACTTC. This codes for CASSVVRGQGYEQYF.